A single sample is the source of the 15 T cell receptor beta chains below, sequenced in a study of control samples from healthy donors and cancer patients. Method: immunoSEQ multiplex PCR; TCRdb's copy keeps in-frame clones and lacks some. The sample lists approximately 130,000 clones, around 87% occurring once. Sequenced input: blood. The receptor source for this set is a man aged 60-69 years in good health.

This clone was observed a single time. CDR3 in amino acids: CASSSLVGVGGYTF. As DNA, the CDR3 is TGTGCCAGCAGCTCCCTGGTAGGGGTTGGCGGCTACACCTTC. The chain recombines TRBV11-2 with TRBJ1-2, with a weak D call TRBD1 (5 bases). Looked up from germline, CDR1 is SGHAT and CDR2 is FQNNGV. The CDR3 spans 14 residues. Trimming took off 4 bases at V and 8 bases at J, with 17 bases between the two ends. The full variable domain, with the rest looked up from reference TRBV11-2 and TRBJ1-2, is EAGVAQSPRYKIIEKRQSVAFWCNPISGHATLYWYQQILGQGPKLLIQFQNNGVVDDSQLPKDRFSAERLKGVDSTLKIQPAKLEDSAVYLCASSSLVGVGGYTFGSGTRLTVV.

V is TRBV29-1 and J is TRBJ2-5; a possible D gene is TRBD2 (6 bases). V was trimmed by 1 base and J by 1 base, leaving 7 bases between them. The germline CDR1 and CDR2 sequences are SQVTM and ANQGSEA. There are 13 residues in the CDR3. CDR3 sequence reads: CSVEGLVQETQYF. In DNA form, the CDR3 reads TGCAGCGTTGAAGGACTAGTCCAAGAGACCCAGTACTTC.

This chain connects TRBV7-3 to TRBJ1-1; TRBD1 aligns across 7 bases. This CDR3 comprises 13 residues. Germline values: CDR1 SGHTA, CDR2 FQGTGA. V lost 3 bases to trimming and J lost 4 bases; unmatched junction nucleotides: 2. For the CDR3, the DNA is TGTGCCAGCAGCTTCGGACAGGCCACTGAAGCTTTCTTT. Protein product: CASSFGQATEAFF.

This clone was counted only a few times. The chain couples TRBV19 to TRBJ1-6, with 7 bases that match TRBD1. Germline V gives CDR1 LNHDA, CDR2 SQIVND (reference sequence). The CDR3 totals 14 residues. V was pared by 3 bases and J by 7 bases, with 3 bases of the junction left unmatched. Here the CDR3 reads CASSMAGGNSPLHF. As DNA, the CDR3 is TGTGCCAGTAGTATGGCAGGGGGGAATTCACCCCTCCACTTT.

The chain combines TRBV28 with TRBJ2-1; D is unresolved. The length of the CDR3 is 12 residues. V was clipped by 3 bases and J by 6 bases, with 6 bases between them. Per the germline V gene, CDR1 is MDHEN and CDR2 is SYDVKM. DNA for the CDR3: TGTGCCAGCAGTTTCTCGTTCAATGAGCAGTTCTTC. Its translation is CASSFSFNEQFF.

The chain carries TRBV10-3 and TRBJ2-3; D unclear. Trimming removed 6 bases from V and 0 bases from J, with 7 bases in between. The germline V gene has CDR1 ENHRY and CDR2 SYGVKD. The CDR3 runs 13 residues. CDR3 sequence: CAIRLDSTDTQYF. DNA of the CDR3: TGTGCCATCAGGCTGGACAGCACAGATACGCAGTATTTT.

This rearrangement joins TRBV28 to TRBJ1-2; 11 nucleotides align to TRBD1. This CDR3 contains 15 residues. V trimming: 5 bases; J trimming: 8 bases; junction bases outside the gene matches: 10. Germline V gives CDR1 MDHEN, CDR2 SYDVKM. DNA of the CDR3: TGTGCCAGCAGTGGAGGTTGGACAGGGGGCTGGGGCTACACCTTC. This gives the protein CASSGGWTGGWGYTF.

This rearrangement joins TRBV13 to TRBJ2-3; D might be TRBD1 or TRBD2, each matching 6 bases. The ends were cut back, 5 bases at V and 2 bases at J, with 17 bases in the middle. This CDR3 comprises 16 residues. Germline CDR1 PRHDT, CDR2 FYEKMQ (reference sequence). DNA of the CDR3: TGTGCCAGCAGCACGCGGGACACGATACTCACAGATACGCAGTATTTT. This codes for CASSTRDTILTDTQYF.

This chain uses TRBV29-1 with TRBJ1-2; no reliable D call. The CDR3 sequence is 12 residues long. The V end lost 2 bases, the J end lost 1 base, and 5 bases lay between the germline ends. Looked up from germline, CDR1 is SQVTM and CDR2 is ANQGSEA. CDR3 nucleotide sequence: TGCAGCGTTGAAATTTTTAACTATGGCTACACCTTC. Translation gives CSVEIFNYGYTF.

Comments on this clone: Other DNA sequences of this sample code for an identical CDR3. CDR3 sequence: CASSPTGDYGYTF. As DNA, the CDR3 is TGTGCCAGCAGTCCTACAGGGGACTATGGCTACACCTTC. J is TRBJ1-2 and V is TRBV6-1; the match to TRBD1 covers 7 bases. Germline V gene sequence: CDR1 MNHNS, CDR2 SASEGT. Trimming removed 5 bases from V and 3 bases from J; junction bases left unmatched: 3. The CDR3 is 13 amino acids.

This chain joins TRBV5-4 and TRBJ2-1; D might be TRBD1 (6 bases). Trimming stripped 4 bases from V and 6 bases from J, with 11 bases between. Germline CDR1 reads SGHNT; CDR2 reads YYREEE (reference sequence). The CDR3 length is 13 residues. CDR3 nucleotides: TGTGCCAGCAGCACCAAGGGGGTCAATGAGCAGTTCTTC. The encoded protein is CASSTKGVNEQFF. The full variable domain, with the rest looked up from reference TRBV5-4 and TRBJ2-1, is ETGVTQSPTHLIKTRGQQVTLRCSSQSGHNTVSWYQQALGQGPQFIFQYYREEENGRGNFPPRFSGLQFPNYSSELNVNALELDDSALYLCASSTKGVNEQFFGPGTRLTVL.

There are a few counts of this clone. The rearrangement joins TRBV19 to TRBJ2-7; maybe TRBD1 (5 bases). Trimming removed 6 bases from V and 2 bases from J, with 14 bases in between. The CDR3 runs 14 residues. Germline-derived CDR1 and CDR2 are LNHDA and SQIVND (reference sequence). The CDR3 sequence is CASRRGPGPYEQYF. CDR3 bases: TGTGCCAGTAGAAGAGGCCCAGGGCCCTACGAGCAGTACTTC.

This chain uses TRBV19 with TRBJ1-1; 9 nucleotides line up with TRBD1. The V and J ends lost 5 bases and 4 bases, in that order; junction bases with no gene match: 11. From germline, CDR1 is LNHDA and CDR2 SQIVND (reference sequence). The CDR3 runs to 16 residues. The CDR3 nucleotides are TGTGCCAGTAGTCATACCAACAGGGGGCCTAGCACTGAAGCTTTCTTT. Translation gives CASSHTNRGPSTEAFF.

This chain joins TRBV9 and TRBJ2-7; perhaps TRBD1 as D (6 bases). CDR1 and CDR2 (germline): SGDLS, YYNGEE. Trimming cost V 4 bases and J 4 bases, with 9 bases left between them. The CDR3 contains 12 residues. CDR3 loop: CASSPQGYEQYF. CDR3 nucleotides: TGTGCCAGCAGCCCACAGGGATACGAGCAGTACTTC.

The rearrangement uses TRBV7-2 and TRBJ2-2; D not resolved. CDR3 size: 12 residues. Trimming cost V 5 bases and J 4 bases, with 5 bases left between them. Germline assignment: CDR1 SGHTA and CDR2 FQGNSA. This CDR3 reads CASSPVTGELFF. The CDR3 DNA sequence: TGTGCCAGCAGCCCCGTCACCGGGGAGCTGTTTTTT.